What follows are 10 T cell receptor beta chains derived from one specimen sequenced in a study of human T cells and chemical hapten exposure. Time point of the sample: patch test 1, 2 weeks after DPC sensitization. Treatment denoted: therapeutic diphenylcyclopropenone sensitization with weekly scalp DPC. MiXCR, applied by TCRdb to the RACE reads, yields one record per CDR3 protein. The sample lists fewer than 500,000 distinct CDR3 sequences, approximately 5.1% occurring once. Sequences were derived from whole blood, sampled in connection with sensitization to the hapten diphenylcyclopropenone (DPC). The receptors here all came from a woman aged 50 to 65 with alopecia areata. Some clones in this sample may be carry-over from other donors' samples.

In this sample, this clonotype turned up many times. The chain combines TRBV3-1 with TRBJ1-5; D is undetermined. V was clipped by 4 bases and J by 1 base, with 8 bases between them. The germline V gene has CDR1 LGHDT and CDR2 YNNKEL (reference sequence). The CDR3 is 14 residues long. The CDR3: CASSPSSSNQPQHF. The DNA for the CDR3 is TGTGCCAGCAGCCCGTCCAGCAGCAATCAGCCCCAGCATTTT.

The sample holds many counts of this clonotype. The V call is TRBV6-1, the J call TRBJ2-3, with D unclear. CDR3 size: 13 residues. CDR1 and CDR2 (germline): MNHNS, SASEGT. The V end lost 5 bases, the J end lost 4 bases, and 10 bases lay between the germline ends. The CDR3 here is CASSPHSSDTQYF. The CDR3 DNA sequence: TGTGCCAGCAGTCCCCACAGTTCAGATACGCAGTATTTT.

This clonotype was seen many times. The gene calls are TRBV3-1 and TRBJ1-3; D is ambiguous. This CDR3 is 15 amino acids long. V shed 5 bases and J shed 2 bases, with 13 bases lying between them. Germline CDR1 and CDR2: LGHDT and YNNKEL (reference sequence). CDR3 DNA sequence: TGTGCCAGCAGCGACACAGCTGCTCCTGGAAACACCATATATTTT. This gives the protein CASSDTAAPGNTIYF.

This clonotype has at least ten counts. The V call is TRBV20-1, the J call TRBJ2-2; 8 nucleotides line up with TRBD1. The CDR3 totals 13 residues. The germline CDR1 and CDR2 sequences are DFQATT and SNEGSKA (reference sequence). J gave up 5 bases and V 5 bases, and 4 bases lay outside the gene matches. The CDR3 nucleotides read TGCAGTGCTGGGACAGGTTGGACCGGGGAGCTGTTTTTT. This translates into CSAGTGWTGELFF.

Ten or more counts support this clonotype. This chain connects TRBV7-2 to TRBJ2-5; 8 positions agree with TRBD2. The germline V gene encodes CDR1 SGHTA and CDR2 FQGNSA. The CDR3 spans 15 residues. J gave up 5 bases and V 1 base, and 6 bases lay outside the gene matches. CDR3 sequence: CASSLGGLGGETQYF. The CDR3 coding sequence is TGTGCCAGCAGCTTAGGGGGACTAGGGGGTGAGACCCAGTACTTC.

The V call is TRBV6-5, the J call TRBJ2-1; TRBD2 aligns across 8 bases. Germline V gives CDR1 MNHEY, CDR2 SVGAGI. There are 13 residues in the CDR3. J lost 7 bases, V lost 6 bases, and 5 bases had no gene match. In DNA, the CDR3 is TGTGCCAGCAGCTCCCGGGAGGGGAATGAGCAGTTCTTC. Residues: CASSSREGNEQFF.

CDR3 in DNA: TGTGCCAGCAGTTACGGTGACCGAACCTACGAGCAGTACTTC. This translates into CASSYGDRTYEQYF. The rearrangement joins TRBV6-5 to TRBJ2-7; D unclear. The CDR3 consists of 14 residues. V lost 2 bases to trimming and J lost 2 bases, with 10 bases between them. Germline V gene sequence: CDR1 MNHEY, CDR2 SVGAGI.

This chain uses TRBV6-6 with TRBJ1-5; unclear D gene. The CDR3 totals 14 residues. CDR1 is MNHNY, CDR2 SVGAGI, per germline (reference sequence). V shed 5 bases and J shed 3 bases, with 11 bases lying between them. For the CDR3, the DNA is TGTGCCAGCAGTAGGTCCCAGGCCAATCAGCCCCAGCATTTT. It specifies CASSRSQANQPQHF.

This clonotype came up many times. The rearrangement joins TRBV7-6 to TRBJ2-5; no definite D call. The CDR3 runs 16 residues. The ends were cut back, 0 bases at V and 4 bases at J, with 15 bases in the middle. Germline values: CDR1 SGHVS, CDR2 FNYEAQ. The CDR3 DNA follows: TGTGCCAGCAGCTTAGCGCCACTACGACGGGCAGAGACCCAGTACTTC. Its protein is CASSLAPLRRAETQYF.

V and J are TRBV12-3 or TRBV12-4 and TRBJ2-3, with a weak D call TRBD1 (6 bases). The length of the CDR3 is 16 residues. V was pared by 8 bases and J by 3 bases, with 21 bases between. CDR3 amino acids: CASSPSQDQGTDTQYF. The CDR3 region has the DNA TGTGCCAGCTCCCCTTCACAGGACCAGGGGACAGATACGCAGTATTTT.